This TCR beta chain is drawn from a study of T cells in Graves' hyperthyroidism and ophthalmopathy. To note about this clonotype: Its antigen is unidentified.

From RNA transcripts, TCR beta CDR3 regions were amplified. First-round RT-PCR with HTBI primers amplified the TCR CDR3 region. TCRdb reprocessed the multiplex PCR reads via MiXCR and lists one record per CDR3 protein. This sample has about 360,000 distinct CDR3 sequences; about 13% occur once, and the top ten carry 9.2%. Points from the study as a whole: The blood repertoire included most of the expanded thyroid clonotypes above 0.001.

V gave up 7 bases and J gave up 7 bases; unmatched junction bases: 10. The CDR3 has 15 residues. Germline CDR1 reads SEHNR; CDR2 reads FQNEAQ (reference sequence). Sequencing input: blood. The TCR sequence derives from a woman younger than 35 with Graves' hyperthyroidism. The V and J genes are TRBV7-9 and TRBJ2-2, with 9 bases matching TRBD1. CDR3 protein: CASTRDRAFFGELFF. CDR3 bases: TGTGCCAGCACCCGGGACAGGGCGTTTTTCGGGGAGCTGTTTTTT. The full variable domain, with the rest looked up from reference TRBV7-9 and TRBJ2-2, is DTGVSQNPRHKITKRGQNVTFRCDPISEHNRLYWYRQTLGQGPEFLTYFQNEAQLEKSRLLSDRFSAERPKGSFSTLEIQRTEQGDSAMYLCASTRDRAFFGELFFGEGSRLTVL.